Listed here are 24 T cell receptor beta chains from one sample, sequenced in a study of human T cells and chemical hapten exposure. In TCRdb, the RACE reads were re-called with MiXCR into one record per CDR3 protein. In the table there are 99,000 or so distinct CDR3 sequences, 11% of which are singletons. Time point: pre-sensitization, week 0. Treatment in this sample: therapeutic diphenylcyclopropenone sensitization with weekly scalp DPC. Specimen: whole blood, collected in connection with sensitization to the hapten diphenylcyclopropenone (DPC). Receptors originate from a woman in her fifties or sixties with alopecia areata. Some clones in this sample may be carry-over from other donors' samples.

CDR3 loop: CASTSKGQGAGEQYF. DNA of the CDR3: TGTGCCAGCACCTCAAAGGGACAGGGGGCAGGGGAGCAGTACTTC. The chain employs TRBV11-2 and TRBJ2-7, with 12 positions matching TRBD1. Germline CDR1 SGHAT, CDR2 FQNNGV. The length of the CDR3 is 15 residues. V lost 7 bases, J lost 7 bases, and 11 bases stayed unmatched.

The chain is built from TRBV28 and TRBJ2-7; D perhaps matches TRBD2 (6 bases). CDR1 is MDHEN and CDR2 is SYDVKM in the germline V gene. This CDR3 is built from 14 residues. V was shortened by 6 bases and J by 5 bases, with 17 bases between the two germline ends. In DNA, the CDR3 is TGTGCCAGCAGCCTGGACATCGGACTACACGAGCAGTACTTC. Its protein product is CASSLDIGLHEQYF.

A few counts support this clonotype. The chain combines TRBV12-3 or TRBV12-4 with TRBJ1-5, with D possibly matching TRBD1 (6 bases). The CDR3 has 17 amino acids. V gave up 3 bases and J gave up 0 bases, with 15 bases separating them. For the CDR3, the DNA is TGTGCCAGCAGTTTGGCGACAGGAGATTTTAGCAATCAGCCCCAGCATTTT. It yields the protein CASSLATGDFSNQPQHF.

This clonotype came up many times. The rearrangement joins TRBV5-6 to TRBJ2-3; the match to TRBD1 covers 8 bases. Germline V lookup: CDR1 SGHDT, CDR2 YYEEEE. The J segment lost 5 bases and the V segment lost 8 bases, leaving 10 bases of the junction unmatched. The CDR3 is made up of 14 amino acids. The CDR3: CASRPRGHRDTQYF. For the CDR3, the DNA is TGTGCCAGTAGGCCCAGGGGGCATAGAGATACGCAGTATTTT. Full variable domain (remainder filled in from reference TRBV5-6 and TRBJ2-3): DAGVTQSPTHLIKTRGQQVTLRCSPKSGHDTVSWYQQALGQGPQFIFQYYEEEERQRGNFPDRFSGHQFPNYSSELNVNALLLGDSALYLCASRPRGHRDTQYFGPGTRLTVL.

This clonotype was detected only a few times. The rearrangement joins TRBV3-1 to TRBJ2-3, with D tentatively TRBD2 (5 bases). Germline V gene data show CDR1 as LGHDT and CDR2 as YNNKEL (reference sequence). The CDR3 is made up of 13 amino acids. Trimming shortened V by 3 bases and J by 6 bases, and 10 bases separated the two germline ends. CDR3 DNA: TGTGCCAGCAGCCACTACGGGGTGGATACGCAGTATTTT. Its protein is CASSHYGVDTQYF.

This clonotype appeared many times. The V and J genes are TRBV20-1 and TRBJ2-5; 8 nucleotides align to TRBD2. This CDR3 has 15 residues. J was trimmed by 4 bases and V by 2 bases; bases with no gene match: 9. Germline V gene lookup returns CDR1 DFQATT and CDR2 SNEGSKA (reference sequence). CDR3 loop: CSARRPGLVIETQYF. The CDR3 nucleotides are TGCAGTGCTAGACGACCGGGACTAGTAATAGAGACCCAGTACTTC.

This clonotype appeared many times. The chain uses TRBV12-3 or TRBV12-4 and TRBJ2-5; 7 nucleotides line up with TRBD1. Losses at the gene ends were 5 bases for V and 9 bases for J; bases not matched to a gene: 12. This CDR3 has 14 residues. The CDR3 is CASSPRTGRGAQYF. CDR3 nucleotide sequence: TGTGCCAGCAGTCCACGGACAGGACGAGGGGCCCAGTACTTC.

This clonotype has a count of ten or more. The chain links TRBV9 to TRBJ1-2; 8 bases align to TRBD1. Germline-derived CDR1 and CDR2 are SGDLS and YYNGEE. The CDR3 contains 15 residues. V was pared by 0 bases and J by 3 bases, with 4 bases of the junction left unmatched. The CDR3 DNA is TGTGCCAGCAGCGTAGGGACAGGGAACCACTATGGCTACACCTTC. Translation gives CASSVGTGNHYGYTF.

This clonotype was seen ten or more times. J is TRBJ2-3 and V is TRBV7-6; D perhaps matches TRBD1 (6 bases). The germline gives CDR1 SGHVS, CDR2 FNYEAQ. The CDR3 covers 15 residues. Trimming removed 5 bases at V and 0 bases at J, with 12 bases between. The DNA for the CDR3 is TGTGCCAGCAGCGCAGGGGCCTCGAGCACAGATACGCAGTATTTT. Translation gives CASSAGASSTDTQYF. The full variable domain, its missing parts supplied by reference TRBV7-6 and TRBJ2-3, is GAGVSQSPRYKVTKRGQDVALRCDPISGHVSLYWYRQALGQGPEFLTYFNYEAQQDKSGLPNDRFSAERPEGSISTLTIQRTEQRDSAMYRCASSAGASSTDTQYFGPGTRLTVL.

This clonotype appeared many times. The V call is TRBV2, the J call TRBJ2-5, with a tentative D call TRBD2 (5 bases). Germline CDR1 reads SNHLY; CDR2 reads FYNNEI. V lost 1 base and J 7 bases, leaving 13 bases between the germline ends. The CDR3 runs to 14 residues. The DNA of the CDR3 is TGTGCCAGCAGTGAAGGGGAGACTCCAGGGACCCAGTACTTC. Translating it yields CASSEGETPGTQYF. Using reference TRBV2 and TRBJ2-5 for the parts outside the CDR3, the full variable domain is EPEVTQTPSHQVTQMGQEVILRCVPISNHLYFYWYRQILGQKVEFLVSFYNNEISEKSEIFDDQFSVERPDGSNFTLKIRSTKLEDSAMYFCASSEGETPGTQYFGPGTRLLVL.

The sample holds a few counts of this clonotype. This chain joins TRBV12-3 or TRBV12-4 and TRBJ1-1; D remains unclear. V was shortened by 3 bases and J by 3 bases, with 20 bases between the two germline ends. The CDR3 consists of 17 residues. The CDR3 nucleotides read TGTGCCAGCAGTTTGGGCGTACAGCCGGAGATACACACTGAAGCTTTCTTT. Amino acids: CASSLGVQPEIHTEAFF.

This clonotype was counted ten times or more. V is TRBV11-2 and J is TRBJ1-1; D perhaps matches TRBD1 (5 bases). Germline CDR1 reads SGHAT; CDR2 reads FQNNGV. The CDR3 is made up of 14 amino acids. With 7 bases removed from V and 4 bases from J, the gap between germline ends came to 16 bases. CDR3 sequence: CASTLKGSITEAFF. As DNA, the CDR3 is TGTGCCAGCACTTTAAAGGGGAGCATCACTGAAGCTTTCTTT.

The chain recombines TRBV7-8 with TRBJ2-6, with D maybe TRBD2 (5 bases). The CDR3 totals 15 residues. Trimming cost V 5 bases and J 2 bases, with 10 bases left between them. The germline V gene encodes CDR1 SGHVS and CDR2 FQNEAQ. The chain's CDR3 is CASSDYAPGANVLTF. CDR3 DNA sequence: TGTGCCAGCAGCGACTATGCTCCTGGGGCCAACGTCCTGACTTTC.

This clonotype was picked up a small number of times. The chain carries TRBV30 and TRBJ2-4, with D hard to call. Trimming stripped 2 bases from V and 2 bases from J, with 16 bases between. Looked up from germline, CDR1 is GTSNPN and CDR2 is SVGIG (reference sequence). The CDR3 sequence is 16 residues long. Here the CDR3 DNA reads TGTGCCTGGAGTCCCGATTCCCCGGGTCCCAAAAACATTCAGTACTTC. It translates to CAWSPDSPGPKNIQYF. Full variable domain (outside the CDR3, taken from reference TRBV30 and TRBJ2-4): SQTIHQWPATLVQPVGSPLSLECTVEGTSNPNLYWYRQAAGRGLQLLFYSVGIGQISSEVPQNLSASRPQDRQFILSSKKLLLSDSGFYLCAWSPDSPGPKNIQYFGAGTRLSVL.

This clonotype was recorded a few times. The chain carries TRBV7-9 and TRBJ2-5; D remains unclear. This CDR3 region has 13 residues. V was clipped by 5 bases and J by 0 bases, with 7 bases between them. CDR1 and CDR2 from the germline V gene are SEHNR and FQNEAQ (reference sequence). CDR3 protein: CASSRSDQETQYF. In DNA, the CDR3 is TGTGCCAGCAGCCGATCGGACCAAGAGACCCAGTACTTC. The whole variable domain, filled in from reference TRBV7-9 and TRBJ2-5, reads DTGVSQNPRHKITKRGQNVTFRCDPISEHNRLYWYRQTLGQGPEFLTYFQNEAQLEKSRLLSDRFSAERPKGSFSTLEIQRTEQGDSAMYLCASSRSDQETQYFGPGTRLLVL.

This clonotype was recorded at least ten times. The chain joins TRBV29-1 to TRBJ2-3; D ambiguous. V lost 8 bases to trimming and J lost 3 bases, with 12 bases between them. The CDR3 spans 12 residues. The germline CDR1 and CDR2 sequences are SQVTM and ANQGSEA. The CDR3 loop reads CSPATGTDTQYF. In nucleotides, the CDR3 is TGCAGCCCCGCGACTGGGACAGATACGCAGTATTTT.

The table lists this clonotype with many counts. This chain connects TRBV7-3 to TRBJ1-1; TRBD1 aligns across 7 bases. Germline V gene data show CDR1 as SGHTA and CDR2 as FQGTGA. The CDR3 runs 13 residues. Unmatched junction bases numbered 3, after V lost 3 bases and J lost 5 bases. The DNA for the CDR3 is TGTGCCAGCAGCTTGACGACAGGGACTGAAGCTTTCTTT. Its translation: CASSLTTGTEAFF.

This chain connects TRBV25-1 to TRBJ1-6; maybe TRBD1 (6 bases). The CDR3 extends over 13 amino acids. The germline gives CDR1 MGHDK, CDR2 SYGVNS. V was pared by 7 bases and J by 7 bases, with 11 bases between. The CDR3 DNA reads TGTGCCAGCACAGGGCAGGGGAATTCACCCCTCCACTTT. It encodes CASTGQGNSPLHF. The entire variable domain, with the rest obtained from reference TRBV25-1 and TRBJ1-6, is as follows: EADIYQTPRYLVIGTGKKITLECSQTMGHDKMYWYQQDPGMELHLIHYSYGVNSTEKGDLSSESTVSRIRTEHFPLTLESARPSHTSQYLCASTGQGNSPLHFGNGTRLTVT.

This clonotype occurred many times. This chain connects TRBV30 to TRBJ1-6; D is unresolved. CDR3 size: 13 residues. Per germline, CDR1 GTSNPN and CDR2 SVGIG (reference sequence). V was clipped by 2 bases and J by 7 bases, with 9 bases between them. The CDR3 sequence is CAWSLRGNSPLHF. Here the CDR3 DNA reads TGTGCCTGGAGTCTACGGGGAAATTCACCCCTCCACTTT.

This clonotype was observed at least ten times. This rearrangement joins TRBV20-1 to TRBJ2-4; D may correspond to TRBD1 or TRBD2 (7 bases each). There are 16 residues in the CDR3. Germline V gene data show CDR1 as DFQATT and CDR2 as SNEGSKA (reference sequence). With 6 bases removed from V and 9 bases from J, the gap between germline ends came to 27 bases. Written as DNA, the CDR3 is TGCAGTGCCTTTCACCAGGGGGGGACGGGGTCGGGCATTCAGTACTTC. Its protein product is CSAFHQGGTGSGIQYF.

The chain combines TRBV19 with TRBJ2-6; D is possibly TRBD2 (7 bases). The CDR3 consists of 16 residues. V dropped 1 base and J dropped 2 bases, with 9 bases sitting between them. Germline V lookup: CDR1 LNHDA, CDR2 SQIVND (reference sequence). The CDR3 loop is CASSIGGGTGANVLTF. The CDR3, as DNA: TGTGCCAGTAGTATAGGGGGGGGCACTGGGGCCAACGTCCTGACTTTC.

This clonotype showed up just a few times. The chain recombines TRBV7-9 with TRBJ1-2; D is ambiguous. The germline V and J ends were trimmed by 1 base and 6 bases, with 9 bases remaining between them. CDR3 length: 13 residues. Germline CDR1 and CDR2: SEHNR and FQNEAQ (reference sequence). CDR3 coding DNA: TGTGCCAGCAGCTTAGACGTAAGGGATGGCTACACCTTC. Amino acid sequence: CASSLDVRDGYTF.

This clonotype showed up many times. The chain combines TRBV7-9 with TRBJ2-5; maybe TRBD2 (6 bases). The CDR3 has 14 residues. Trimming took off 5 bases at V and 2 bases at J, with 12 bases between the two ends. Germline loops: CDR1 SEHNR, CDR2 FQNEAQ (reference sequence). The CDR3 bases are TGTGCCAGCAGCCCAGACGGGGGTCAAGAGACCCAGTACTTC. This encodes CASSPDGGQETQYF. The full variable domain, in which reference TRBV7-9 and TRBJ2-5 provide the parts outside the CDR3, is DTGVSQNPRHKITKRGQNVTFRCDPISEHNRLYWYRQTLGQGPEFLTYFQNEAQLEKSRLLSDRFSAERPKGSFSTLEIQRTEQGDSAMYLCASSPDGGQETQYFGPGTRLLVL.

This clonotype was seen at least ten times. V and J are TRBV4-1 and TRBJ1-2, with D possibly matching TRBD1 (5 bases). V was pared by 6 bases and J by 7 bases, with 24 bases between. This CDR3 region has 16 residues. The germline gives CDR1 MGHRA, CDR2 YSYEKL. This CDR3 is CASRPQGSPELSGYTF. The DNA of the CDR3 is TGCGCCAGCAGGCCTCAGGGAAGCCCAGAGTTGAGTGGCTACACCTTC.